A single sample gave rise to the 12 T cell receptor beta chains below, sequenced in a study of regulatory T cells (dated by TCRdb to the late 2010s). What the work shows at the level of the full study, not this receptor alone: Hydrophobic residues at CDR3 positions 6 and 7 were enriched in conventional CD4+ T cells from CD3G-deficient patients, which suggests more self-reactive specificities.

Library method: the immunoSEQ multiplex PCR assay. For the multiplex PCR, 52 forward TRBV primers and 13 reverse TRBJ primers were used, and amplification bias was corrected with both assay-based and computational methods. Entries here come from immuneACCESS through TCRdb and include only in-frame sequences with V and J called. Some clones fail to appear in such tables; in the studies checked, an unresolved V gene covers under half of the shortfall, and the cause of the remainder is unknown. Present in this sample are 20,000 to 25,000 clones, 70% to 90% of which were seen just once. The ten biggest clones cover approximately 1.3% of the sample. What these receptors recognize is not known. The sample comprised conventional CD4+ T cells sorted from blood. The source of these receptors is a child between 10 and 17 years old with CD3G deficiency.

The V gene is TRBV6-1, the J gene TRBJ2-7; D unclear. In germline, CDR1 is MNHNS, CDR2 SASEGT. This CDR3 spans 16 amino acids. The V and J ends lost 2 bases and 4 bases respectively, with 18 bases between them. The CDR3 DNA is TGTGCCAGCAGTGAATTAGGGTCCCCTGCTCGTTACGAGCAGTACTTC. This gives the protein CASSELGSPARYEQYF.

This chain uses TRBV5-1 with TRBJ2-7; 8 bases map to TRBD1. J lost 7 bases, V lost 0 bases, and 15 bases had no gene match. The CDR3 contains 17 residues. Per the germline V gene, CDR1 is SGHRS and CDR2 is YFSETQ. The CDR3 DNA is TGCGCCAGCAGCTTGGGCCCACCGGGACAGGCCCCTGGGGAGCAGTACTTC. Amino acid sequence: CASSLGPPGQAPGEQYF.

The chain recombines TRBV5-1 with TRBJ1-2, with D perhaps TRBD1 (6 bases). The CDR3 contains 16 residues. CDR1 and CDR2 (germline): SGHRS, YFSETQ. Between the trimmed V and J ends, which lost 0 bases and 3 bases, there was a span of 15 bases. The CDR3 here is CASSLGSSGAHYGYTF. The CDR3 nucleotides read TGCGCCAGCAGCTTGGGGAGTTCAGGGGCCCACTATGGCTACACCTTC.

This clone was found once. The gene calls are TRBV5-1 and TRBJ2-5, with D unclear. V was shortened by 0 bases and J by 3 bases, with 6 bases between the two germline ends. Looked up from germline, CDR1 is SGHRS and CDR2 is YFSETQ. The CDR3 runs 13 residues. The CDR3 sequence: CASSLAHEETQYF. The CDR3 bases are TGCGCCAGCAGCTTGGCACATGAAGAGACCCAGTACTTC.

This clone was detected once. This sequence joins TRBV7-2 and TRBJ2-2; the match to TRBD1 covers 7 bases. V lost 6 bases, J lost 2 bases, and 3 bases stayed unmatched. From germline, CDR1 is SGHTA and CDR2 FQGNSA. The CDR3 is 14 residues long. The CDR3 protein is CASRPGGNTGELFF. The CDR3 DNA sequence: TGTGCCAGCAGACCAGGGGGTAACACCGGGGAGCTGTTTTTT.

The chain is built from TRBV11-2 and TRBJ2-6; 7 positions match TRBD1. The CDR3 covers 16 residues. Germline assignment: CDR1 SGHAT and CDR2 FQNNGV. V was clipped by 5 bases and J by 4 bases; unmatched bases: 8. As DNA, the CDR3 is TGTGCCAGCAGCCCGAACAGGGGAAAAGGGGCCAACGTCCTGACTTTC. Protein sequence: CASSPNRGKGANVLTF. Supplemented by reference TRBV11-2 and TRBJ2-6, the full variable domain reads EAGVAQSPRYKIIEKRQSVAFWCNPISGHATLYWYQQILGQGPKLLIQFQNNGVVDDSQLPKDRFSAERLKGVDSTLKIQPAKLEDSAVYLCASSPNRGKGANVLTFGAGSRLTVL.

The rearrangement joins TRBV19 to TRBJ2-7, with 8 bases that match TRBD1. Germline trimming cut 5 bases from V and 7 bases from J; bases unmatched to any gene: 10. CDR1 is LNHDA and CDR2 is SQIVND in the germline V gene (reference sequence). CDR3 length: 14 residues. DNA of the CDR3: TGTGCCAGTAGTCCGACAGGGGCGGCGGGGGAGCAGTACTTC. It encodes CASSPTGAAGEQYF.

The chain uses TRBV20-1 and TRBJ2-5; 8 nucleotides match TRBD1. Judging by the DNA end, TRBJ2-7 fits better; the J call may be wrong. Germline V gene sequence: CDR1 DFQATT, CDR2 SNEGSKA (reference sequence). The CDR3 runs 11 residues. The CDR3 region has the DNA TGCAGTGCCGGACAGGGCGGCGAGCAGTACTTC. Residues: CSAGQGGEQYF.

This sequence joins TRBV19 and TRBJ1-5; a possible D gene is TRBD1 (6 bases). The V end lost 5 bases, the J end lost 2 bases, and 22 bases lay between the germline ends. Looked up from germline, CDR1 is LNHDA and CDR2 is SQIVND (reference sequence). The CDR3 is made up of 18 amino acids. CDR3 DNA: TGTGCCAGTAGTCTTACCGTGTCCGGGGGGCTCGGCAATCAGCCCCAGCATTTT. It encodes CASSLTVSGGLGNQPQHF.

The V gene is TRBV19, the J gene TRBJ2-1, with 12 nucleotides matching TRBD1. Germline V gene lookup returns CDR1 LNHDA and CDR2 SQIVND (reference sequence). The V gene end was trimmed by 5 bases and the J gene end by 8 bases; junction bases not matched to a gene: 4. The CDR3 has 14 residues. For the CDR3, the DNA is TGTGCCAGTAGTCTCGGGACAGGGGGCTATGAGCAGTTCTTC. Its protein is CASSLGTGGYEQFF. Full variable domain (rest looked up from reference TRBV19 and TRBJ2-1): DGGITQSPKYLFRKEGQNVTLSCEQNLNHDAMYWYRQDPGQGLRLIYYSQIVNDFQKGDIAEGYSVSREKKESFPLTVTSAQKNPTAFYLCASSLGTGGYEQFFGPGTRLTVL.

The chain carries TRBV19 and TRBJ1-2; D unresolved. Trimming removed 6 bases at V and 1 base at J, with 9 bases between. The germline CDR1 and CDR2 sequences are LNHDA and SQIVND (reference sequence). The CDR3 sequence is 13 residues long. The CDR3 sequence is CASRRAGNYGYTF. The CDR3 DNA reads TGTGCCAGTAGAAGGGCTGGTAACTATGGCTACACCTTC.

The chain has TRBV18 and TRBJ2-5; 15 bases agree with TRBD2. The assigned J gene may be wrong: the sequence end matches TRBJ2-7 better. CDR3 size: 15 residues. Germline values: CDR1 KGHSH, CDR2 LQKENI. The CDR3 here is CASSRGTSGRFEQYF. DNA of the CDR3: TGTGCCAGCTCACGAGGGACTAGCGGGAGGTTCGAGCAGTACTTC.